This is a list of T cell receptor beta chains from one sample in a study of CD8+ T cells in alopecia areata. The protocol was immunoSEQ multiplex PCR, while the TCRdb copy is restricted to in-frame clones and leaves out a portion. The data hold 150,000 to 250,000 clones, with 55% to 70% observed a single time. This specimen consisted of CD4+ T cells sorted from blood, obtained at week 24, from a patient treated with tofacitinib. Source of these receptors: a human donor with alopecia areata. The CDR3 runs from the conserved cysteine through the conserved F or W. D genes are given only for firm matches. For some rows the clone size is stated as once, few or many, or as a class when expanded; others skip it.

NA	TRBV27	TRBJ2-5	NA	CASSLSKGKETQYF	TGTGCCAGCAGTTTATCGAAAGGGAAAGAGACCCAGTACTTC
NA	TRBV29-1	TRBJ1-5	few	CSVAGGDNQPQHF	TGCAGCGTTGCCGGGGGCGACAATCAGCCCCAGCATTTT
NA	TRBV29-1	TRBJ2-1	NA	CSVESGRPLYNEQFF	TGCAGCGTTGAAAGCGGTCGGCCCCTTTACAATGAGCAGTTCTTC
NA	TRBV15	TRBJ2-5	once	CATSGGAVLETQYF	TGTGCCACCAGCGGCGGGGCAGTGCTGGAGACCCAGTACTTC
NA	TRBV25-1	TRBJ2-7	few	CASSESHHEQYF	TGTGCCAGCAGTGAATCCCACCACGAGCAGTACTTC
NA	TRBV5-1	TRBJ2-5	NA	CASSPRTAQETQYF	TGCGCCAGCAGCCCTCGGACAGCCCAAGAGACCCAGTACTTC
NA	TRBV29-1	TRBJ2-5	NA	CSVDGGGWETQYF	TGCAGCGTTGATGGCGGCGGGTGGGAGACCCAGTACTTC
NA	TRBV27	TRBJ2-7	NA	CASSLLDGTYEQYF	TGTGCCAGCAGTTTGTTGGACGGTACCTACGAGCAGTACTTC
NA	TRBV11-2	TRBJ2-3	NA	CASSLSPSSDTQYF	TGTGCCAGCAGCTTATCCCCCTCGTCAGATACGCAGTATTTT
NA	TRBV5-1	TRBJ2-1	NA	CASSLDQTYNEQFF	TGCGCCAGCAGCTTGGATCAGACTTACAATGAGCAGTTCTTC
NA	TRBV30	TRBJ2-3	few	CAWSVGRVGTDTQYF	TGTGCCTGGAGTGTAGGCCGGGTCGGGACAGATACGCAGTATTTT
NA	TRBV19	TRBJ1-2	NA	CASSISAGEHGYTF	TGTGCCAGTAGTATCTCGGCCGGCGAGCATGGCTACACCTTC
TRBD1	TRBV5-4	TRBJ1-6	few	CASSGGQGARSPLHF	TGTGCCAGCAGCGGGGGACAGGGGGCAAGGTCACCCCTCCACTTT
NA	TRBV19	TRBJ2-5	once	CASSLAELGETQYF	TGTGCCAGTAGTCTGGCGGAGCTTGGAGAGACCCAGTACTTC
NA	TRBV27	TRBJ2-5	NA	CASSHSYPVRETQYF	TGTGCCAGCAGTCACAGCTATCCGGTCCGAGAGACCCAGTACTTC
NA	TRBV28	TRBJ2-7	NA	CASSLVDGNYEQYF	TGTGCCAGCAGTTTAGTCGACGGAAACTACGAGCAGTACTTC
NA	TRBV21-1	TRBJ2-7	few	CASSKGQGAYEQYF	TGTGCCAGCTCTAAGGGACAGGGGGCTTACGAGCAGTACTTC
NA	TRBV25-1	TRBJ1-2	once	CASMSPPGGYTF	TGTGCCAGCATGAGCCCCCCGGGAGGCTACACCTTC
NA	TRBV5-1	TRBJ1-1	NA	CASHGNTEAFF	TGCGCCAGCCACGGTAACACTGAAGCTTTCTTT
NA	TRBV7-9	TRBJ1-1	few	CASSPPRDGSRMNTEAFF	TGTGCCAGCAGCCCACCCCGGGACGGATCGAGGATGAACACTGAAGCTTTCTTT
NA	TRBV5-5	TRBJ2-5	NA	CASSLAGGETQYF	TGTGCCAGCAGCTTGGCCGGAGGGGAGACCCAGTACTTC
NA	TRBV18	TRBJ2-7	few	CASSPPPGATYEQYF	TGTGCCAGCTCACCACCTCCAGGCGCGACCTACGAGCAGTACTTC
NA	TRBV6-5	TRBJ2-7	NA	CAGSYSIAGSSYEQYF	TGTGCCGGCAGTTACTCGATCGCAGGAAGCTCCTACGAGCAGTACTTC
NA	TRBV7-2	TRBJ1-1	few	CASSLEALQGSEAFF	TGTGCCAGCAGCTTAGAAGCACTCCAGGGCAGTGAAGCTTTCTTT
NA	TRBV7-9	TRBJ2-6	NA	CASSLQVSGANVLTF	TGTGCCAGCAGCTTACAGGTTTCTGGGGCCAACGTCCTGACTTTC
TRBD1	TRBV5-6	TRBJ1-1	NA	CASSETGGLDTEAFF	TGTGCCAGCAGCGAAACAGGGGGCCTGGACACTGAAGCTTTCTTT
TRBD2	TRBV30	TRBJ2-5	few	CAWKGTGGETQYF	TGTGCCTGGAAGGGGACGGGAGGCGAGACCCAGTACTTC
TRBD2	TRBV14	TRBJ2-3	many	CASSSPWGRAPDTQYF	TGTGCCAGCAGCAGCCCTTGGGGGAGGGCCCCAGATACGCAGTATTTT
TRBD1	TRBV5-1	TRBJ1-1	NA	CASSLQGKNTEAFF	TGCGCCAGCAGCTTACAGGGGAAGAACACTGAAGCTTTCTTT
NA	TRBV29-1	TRBJ2-2	NA	CSVVTGELFF	TGCAGCGTTGTCACCGGGGAGCTGTTTTTT
NA	TRBV11-2	TRBJ2-7	NA	CASSLGQASPYEQYF	TGTGCCAGCAGCTTAGGTCAGGCTTCCCCCTACGAGCAGTACTTC
TRBD1	TRBV9	TRBJ2-4	NA	CASSDGQGDIQYF	TGTGCCAGCAGTGACGGACAGGGAGACATTCAGTACTTC
TRBD1	TRBV28	TRBJ2-6	few	CASSTGAGANVLTF	TGTGCCAGCAGCACAGGGGCTGGGGCCAACGTCCTGACTTTC
NA	TRBV4-1	TRBJ2-7	NA	CASSQLFGLLSSYEQYF	TGCGCCAGCAGCCAACTCTTCGGACTCCTGAGCTCCTACGAGCAGTACTTC
NA	TRBV5-1	TRBJ2-3	NA	CASSLGTLRTDTQYF	TGCGCCAGCAGCTTGGGGACACTTAGAACAGATACGCAGTATTTT
NA	TRBV30	TRBJ2-1	few	CAWSVGTPEQFF	TGTGCCTGGAGTGTGGGTACACCTGAGCAGTTCTTC
NA	TRBV7-8	TRBJ1-2	NA	CASSLGGHDGYTF	TGTGCCAGCAGCTTAGGGGGGCATGATGGCTACACCTTC
NA	TRBV6-5	TRBJ2-1	NA	CASSLGQTPYNEQFF	TGTGCCAGCAGCCTAGGACAGACCCCCTACAATGAGCAGTTCTTC
NA	TRBV7-2	TRBJ2-7	NA	CASSLQAYEQYF	TGTGCCAGCAGCCTTCAGGCGTACGAGCAGTACTTC
NA	TRBV30	TRBJ2-1	NA	CAWRTRLEQFF	TGTGCCTGGAGAACACGCTTGGAGCAGTTCTTC
TRBD1	TRBV6-5	TRBJ2-1	NA	CASSRQQGARNEQFF	TGTGCCAGCAGCCGTCAACAGGGGGCCCGGAATGAGCAGTTCTTC
TRBD1	TRBV12-5	TRBJ1-2	NA	CASGLVHFDREKTNYGYTF	TGTGCTAGTGGTTTGGTACATTTTGACAGGGAAAAGACTAACTATGGCTACACCTTC